Each of the 15 T cell receptor beta chains below was sequenced from the same sample in a study of CD8+ T cells in alopecia areata. Described treatment: oral pan-JAK inhibitor, 5-10 mg twice daily. Extracted RNA was reverse transcribed into cDNA, the sequencing template. Libraries were prepared by immunoSEQ multiplex PCR; TCRdb keeps only in-frame clonotypes and omits some of them. The sample records under 350,000 clones, over 45% being singletons. The sequences come from CD4+ T cells sorted from blood, collected at week 24, from a patient treated with tofacitinib. The source of these receptors is a human donor with alopecia areata.

This clone has just a few counts. V is TRBV5-1 and J is TRBJ2-5; D not certain. The V gene's germline CDR1 is SGHRS and CDR2 YFSETQ. V was clipped by 2 bases and J by 1 base, with 6 bases between them. The CDR3 totals 13 residues. CDR3 in amino acids: CASSFGFQETQYF. The CDR3 coding sequence is TGCGCCAGCAGCTTCGGTTTCCAAGAGACCCAGTACTTC. The complete variable domain, with remaining parts taken from reference TRBV5-1 and TRBJ2-5, reads KAGVTQTPRYLIKTRGQQVTLSCSPISGHRSVSWYQQTPGQGLQFLFEYFSETQRNKGNFPGRFSGRQFSNSRSEMNVSTLELGDSALYLCASSFGFQETQYFGPGTRLLVL.

CDR3 in amino acids: CSATSYYEQYF. DNA of the CDR3: TGCAGTGCTACCAGCTACTACGAGCAGTACTTC. The chain links TRBV20-1 to TRBJ2-7; D gene uncertain. Germline lookup yields CDR1 DFQATT and CDR2 SNEGSKA (reference sequence). The V end lost 4 bases, the J end lost 3 bases, and 7 bases lay between the germline ends. The CDR3 consists of 11 residues.

The V gene is TRBV29-1, the J gene TRBJ1-1; D unclear. The CDR3 loop spans 13 amino acids. In germline, CDR1 is SQVTM, CDR2 ANQGSEA. Trimming took off 2 bases at V and 0 bases at J, with 7 bases between the two ends. CDR3 sequence reads: CSVESAVNTEAFF. The DNA for the CDR3 is TGCAGCGTTGAATCGGCCGTGAACACTGAAGCTTTCTTT.

The chain is built from TRBV4-1 and TRBJ1-2, with D uncertain. The germline CDR1 and CDR2 sequences are MGHRA and YSYEKL. The germline V and J ends were trimmed by 1 base and 6 bases, with 18 bases remaining between them. This CDR3 is built from 16 residues. The CDR3 region has the DNA TGCGCCAGCAGCCAAGGAACAGCGAGGGAGATGGATGGCTACACCTTC. Protein: CASSQGTAREMDGYTF.

This sequence joins TRBV7-2 and TRBJ1-5; 7 nucleotides align to TRBD1. The CDR3 contains 16 residues. V shed 5 bases and J 2 bases; nucleotides not matched to a gene: 9. Germline V gene data show CDR1 as SGHTA and CDR2 as FQGNSA. In DNA, the CDR3 is TGTGCCAGCAGCCAGCGGACAGGCGCCCGCAATCAGCCCCAGCATTTT. Translated, it gives CASSQRTGARNQPQHF.

The chain recombines TRBV4-3 with TRBJ2-5, with 14 bases matching TRBD2. Germline V gives CDR1 LGHNA, CDR2 YSLEER. The V segment lost 0 bases and the J segment 4 bases; nucleotides outside the gene matches: 4. The CDR3 spans 17 residues. This chain's CDR3 is CASSQDKGLAGAETQYF. As DNA, the CDR3 is TGCGCCAGCAGCCAAGATAAGGGACTAGCGGGGGCAGAGACCCAGTACTTC.

This clone was recorded once. Other DNA sequences of this sample code for an identical CDR3. V is TRBV20-1 and J is TRBJ2-3; D is unresolved. Trimming took 3 bases from V and 4 from J, leaving 5 bases between them. From germline, CDR1 is DFQATT and CDR2 SNEGSKA (reference sequence). This CDR3 is built from 11 residues. CDR3 protein: CSARLPDTQYF. The DNA for the CDR3 is TGCAGTGCTAGGCTCCCAGATACGCAGTATTTT.

This rearrangement joins TRBV28 to TRBJ2-5; 7 nucleotides align to TRBD1. V was clipped by 6 bases and J by 2 bases; unmatched bases: 3. The CDR3 is made up of 13 amino acids. Per the germline V gene, CDR1 is MDHEN and CDR2 is SYDVKM. CDR3 in amino acids: CASRQQGQETQYF. CDR3 nucleotide sequence: TGTGCCAGCAGACAACAGGGGCAAGAGACCCAGTACTTC.

This chain links TRBV30 with TRBJ1-6; D remains ambiguous. CDR3 length equals 13 residues. The V and J ends lost 7 bases and 3 bases respectively, with 10 bases between them. Germline CDR1 GTSNPN, CDR2 SVGIG (reference sequence). CDR3 sequence reads: CASRHYYNSPLHF. CDR3 coding DNA: TGTGCCTCCCGACACTACTATAATTCACCCCTCCACTTT.

This clone was seen once. The chain is built from TRBV25-1 and TRBJ1-2; TRBD1 is a possible D gene (5 bases). This CDR3 region has 14 residues. Trimming shortened V by 6 bases and J by 8 bases, and 19 bases separated the two germline ends. The germline gives CDR1 MGHDK, CDR2 SYGVNS. The CDR3 is CASRGDGPQEGYTF. The CDR3 bases are TGTGCCAGCAGGGGGGACGGCCCCCAAGAGGGCTACACCTTC.

J is TRBJ2-5 and V is TRBV4-2; D remains unclear. The V gene lost 0 bases and the J gene lost 5 bases, with 13 bases spanning the gap. The germline V gene has CDR1 LGHNA and CDR2 YNFKEQ. This CDR3 is 15 amino acids long. This chain's CDR3 is CASSQEGPSSETQYF. CDR3 DNA sequence: TGTGCCAGCAGCCAAGAAGGGCCCAGCAGCGAGACCCAGTACTTC.

This clone occurred once. The gene calls are TRBV29-1 and TRBJ2-3, with 9 bases matching TRBD1. Germline V gene data show CDR1 as SQVTM and CDR2 as ANQGSEA. The CDR3 spans 14 residues. V lost 6 bases to trimming and J lost 4 bases; unmatched junction nucleotides: 8. CDR3 loop: CSVQDRGSADTQYF. CDR3 DNA: TGCAGCGTCCAGGACAGGGGTTCAGCAGATACGCAGTATTTT.

V usage is TRBV29-1 and J usage is TRBJ2-5; TRBD1 agrees at 10 bases. Germline CDR1 and CDR2: SQVTM and ANQGSEA. The CDR3 is 13 residues long. V was pared by 7 bases and J by 5 bases, with 7 bases of the junction left unmatched. CDR3 amino acids: CSGGQGRWETQYF. CDR3 DNA sequence: TGCAGCGGGGGACAGGGGAGGTGGGAGACCCAGTACTTC. Based on the CDR3 plus reference TRBV29-1 and TRBJ2-5, the full variable domain is SAVISQKPSRDICQRGTSLTIQCQVDSQVTMMFWYRQQPGQSLTLIATANQGSEATYESGFVIDKFPISRPNLTFSTLTVSNMSPEDSSIYLCSGGQGRWETQYFGPGTRLLVL.

Only a few counts were recorded for this clone. The chain joins TRBV6-5 to TRBJ1-1, with TRBD1 identical over 8 bases. The CDR3 totals 14 residues. J lost 4 bases, V lost 7 bases, and 8 bases had no gene match. Germline V CDR1 and CDR2: MNHEY, SVGAGI. CDR3 residues: CASKQGQAFTEAFF. CDR3 DNA: TGTGCCAGCAAACAGGGACAGGCTTTCACTGAAGCTTTCTTT.

The chain has TRBV6-5 and TRBJ2-5, with D maybe TRBD2 (5 bases). Trimming shortened V by 0 bases and J by 4 bases, and 12 bases separated the two germline ends. This CDR3 comprises 15 residues. Germline loops: CDR1 MNHEY, CDR2 SVGAGI. The CDR3 reads CASSYSRGHAETQYF. The CDR3 DNA reads as TGTGCCAGCAGTTACTCGAGAGGGCATGCAGAGACCCAGTACTTC.